One sample yielded the 4 T cell receptor beta chains listed below, sequenced in a study of shared clonotypes between healthy human individuals. The table came from immunoSEQ multiplex PCR; TCRdb's copy has only in-frame clones and leaves some out. The sample lists about 2 million clones; approximately 94% were seen once. Only CD45RO-negative cells positively selected for CCR7 counted as naive CD8 cells, so terminally differentiated effector memory CD45RA+ cells were excluded. The sample consisted of naive CD8+ T cells sorted from blood. These receptors came from a man aged 18 to 30 in good health.

The genes are TRBV7-9 and TRBJ1-2, with D maybe TRBD1 (6 bases). Germline-derived CDR1 and CDR2 are SEHNR and FQNEAQ (reference sequence). The CDR3 runs to 14 residues. V lost 1 base and J 2 bases, leaving 8 bases between the germline ends. The CDR3 nucleotides read TGTGCCAGCAGCTTAGAGGGGGAGAACTATGGCTACACCTTC. Translating gives CASSLEGENYGYTF. The whole variable domain, filled in from reference TRBV7-9 and TRBJ1-2, reads DTGVSQNPRHKITKRGQNVTFRCDPISEHNRLYWYRQTLGQGPEFLTYFQNEAQLEKSRLLSDRFSAERPKGSFSTLEIQRTEQGDSAMYLCASSLEGENYGYTFGSGTRLTVV.

V is TRBV7-2 and J is TRBJ2-7, with 7 bases that match TRBD1. Trimming removed 5 bases from V and 5 bases from J; junction bases left unmatched: 12. Looked up from germline, CDR1 is SGHTA and CDR2 is FQGNSA. This CDR3 contains 15 residues. The CDR3 region has the DNA TGTGCCAGCAGCCCCCAAAGACAGGGAGTACACGAGCAGTACTTC. Translating gives CASSPQRQGVHEQYF.

The V gene is TRBV27, the J gene TRBJ2-2; a weak D match, TRBD2 (5 bases). The CDR3 totals 14 residues. Germline CDR1 is MNHEY and CDR2 is SMNVEV (reference sequence). With 5 bases removed from V and 9 bases from J, the gap between germline ends came to 16 bases. CDR3 amino acids: CASSPISASRELFF. CDR3 DNA: TGTGCCAGCAGTCCGATCTCGGCTAGCAGGGAGCTGTTTTTT.

The rearrangement links TRBV11-2 to TRBJ1-1; 10 bases match TRBD1. V was clipped by 6 bases and J by 0 bases; unmatched bases: 4. This CDR3 has 15 residues. The V gene's germline CDR1 is SGHAT and CDR2 FQNNGV. In DNA form, the CDR3 reads TGTGCCAGCAGGACAGGGGGCTTAGTGAACACTGAAGCTTTCTTT. Amino acids: CASRTGGLVNTEAFF. The full variable domain, with the rest looked up from reference TRBV11-2 and TRBJ1-1, is EAGVAQSPRYKIIEKRQSVAFWCNPISGHATLYWYQQILGQGPKLLIQFQNNGVVDDSQLPKDRFSAERLKGVDSTLKIQPAKLEDSAVYLCASRTGGLVNTEAFFGQGTRLTVV.